These 32 T cell receptor beta chains share one sample of origin, sequenced in a study of hypomethylating agent response in myelodysplastic syndrome (TCRdb year 2021). The library came from the immunoSEQ multiplex PCR assay. TCRdb carries this immuneACCESS record with in-frame sequences only. Its versions omit some clonotypes, under half of them owing to an unresolved V gene in the studies checked, with the rest unexplained. The table for this sample lists some 5,000 clones; around 80% of them were counted only once. Roughly 17% of the sample belongs to the ten largest clones. Sequencing used bone marrow, obtained before or after starting hypomethylating agent treatment for myelodysplastic syndrome (not recorded which). The receptors derive from a human donor with myelodysplastic syndrome.

The gene calls are TRBV7-3 and TRBJ1-1; no clear D gene. V was trimmed by 2 bases and J by 11 bases, leaving 9 bases between them. Germline V gene sequence: CDR1 SGHTA, CDR2 FQGTGA. The CDR3 has 11 residues. Here the CDR3 reads CASSLWSSAFF. DNA of the CDR3: TGTGCCAGCAGCTTATGGTCCTCGGCTTTCTTT.

The V gene is TRBV16, the J gene TRBJ2-3; D not resolved. With 1 base removed from V and 3 bases from J, the gap between germline ends came to 5 bases. The CDR3 has 13 residues. Germline V CDR1 and CDR2: KGHSY, FQNENV. Here the CDR3 reads CASSQLGTDTQYF. The DNA of the CDR3 is TGTGCCAGCAGCCAATTGGGGACAGATACGCAGTATTTT. The variable domain in full, with the rest retrieved from reference TRBV16 and TRBJ2-3, is GEEVAQTPKHLVRGEGQKAKLYCAPIKGHSYVFWYQQVLKNEFKFLISFQNENVFDETGMPKERFSAKCLPNSPCSLEIQATKLEDSAVYFCASSQLGTDTQYFGPGTRLTVL.

The rearrangement uses TRBV7-9 and TRBJ1-2, with 7 bases lining up with TRBD1. CDR1 and CDR2 (germline): SEHNR, FQNEAQ (reference sequence). This CDR3 contains 13 residues. The junction had 1 base not matched to a gene; V was cut back by 4 bases and J by 2 bases. The CDR3 is CASSSTGNYGYTF. CDR3 in DNA: TGTGCCAGCAGCTCGACAGGGAACTATGGCTACACCTTC.

The chain recombines TRBV11-3 with TRBJ1-6, with 7 bases lining up with TRBD1. Germline loops: CDR1 SGHNT, CDR2 YENEEA. Trimming removed 5 bases from V and 10 bases from J; junction bases left unmatched: 11. The CDR3 extends over 15 amino acids. The CDR3 nucleotides read TGTGCCAGCAGCCAAGACCGGACAGGCGGATCACCCCTCCACTTT. Translating it yields CASSQDRTGGSPLHF. Using reference TRBV11-3 and TRBJ1-6 for the parts outside the CDR3, the full variable domain is EAGVVQSPRYKIIEKKQPVAFWCNPISGHNTLYWYLQNLGQGPELLIRYENEEAVDDSQLPKDRFSAERLKGVDSTLKIQPAELGDSAVYLCASSQDRTGGSPLHFGNGTRLTVT.

The chain links TRBV7-9 to TRBJ1-2; D uncertain. In germline, CDR1 is SEHNR, CDR2 FQNEAQ (reference sequence). Trimming cost V 2 bases and J 1 base, with 8 bases left between them. This CDR3 comprises 14 residues. The CDR3 DNA reads TGTGCCAGCAGCTTAATTGAAATTAACTATGGCTACACCTTC. This sequence encodes CASSLIEINYGYTF.

This sequence joins TRBV7-9 and TRBJ1-1; no firm D call. Germline CDR1 and CDR2: SEHNR and FQNEAQ (reference sequence). This CDR3 comprises 11 residues. Trimming removed 2 bases at V and 11 bases at J, with 9 bases between. CDR3 region: CASSLWSSAFF. The CDR3 region has the DNA TGTGCCAGCAGCTTATGGTCCTCGGCTTTCTTT. Full variable domain (outside the CDR3, taken from reference TRBV7-9 and TRBJ1-1): DTGVSQNPRHKITKRGQNVTFRCDPISEHNRLYWYRQTLGQGPEFLTYFQNEAQLEKSRLLSDRFSAERPKGSFSTLEIQRTEQGDSAMYLCASSLWSSAFFGQGTRLTVV.

The rearrangement joins TRBV2 to TRBJ2-7, with D possibly matching TRBD1 (5 bases). Trimming pared 6 bases from V and 0 bases from J, leaving 18 bases between. Germline V gene lookup returns CDR1 SNHLY and CDR2 FYNNEI. The CDR3 runs 16 residues. CDR3: CASRPRGAGSSYEQYF. The CDR3 DNA reads as TGTGCCAGCAGACCTAGGGGTGCAGGAAGCTCCTACGAGCAGTACTTC.

The chain uses TRBV11-2 and TRBJ2-3, with D maybe TRBD1 (5 bases). There are 14 residues in the CDR3. Germline V gene sequence: CDR1 SGHAT, CDR2 FQNNGV. V was clipped by 5 bases and J by 2 bases, with 11 bases between them. This CDR3 is CASSPARVTDTQYF. The CDR3 DNA is TGTGCCAGCAGCCCAGCCAGGGTCACAGATACGCAGTATTTT. The variable domain in full, completed from reference TRBV11-2 and TRBJ2-3, reads EAGVAQSPRYKIIEKRQSVAFWCNPISGHATLYWYQQILGQGPKLLIQFQNNGVVDDSQLPKDRFSAERLKGVDSTLKIQPAKLEDSAVYLCASSPARVTDTQYFGPGTRLTVL.

The chain carries TRBV7-3 and TRBJ1-2; weak D call: TRBD1 (5 bases). Between the trimmed V and J ends, which lost 5 bases and 8 bases, there was a span of 18 bases. Germline V lookup: CDR1 SGHTA, CDR2 FQGTGA. This CDR3 region has 14 residues. CDR3 bases: TGTGCCAGCAGCCCCTTAGCAGGGCTAACGGGCTACACCTTC. Translation gives CASSPLAGLTGYTF.

This clone was seen once. The rearrangement joins TRBV10-3 to TRBJ1-2; TRBD1 agrees at 9 bases. The CDR3 sequence is 14 residues long. CDR1 and CDR2 (germline): ENHRY, SYGVKD. Unmatched junction bases numbered 5, after V lost 7 bases and J lost 2 bases. CDR3 protein: CAITSGQGNYGYTF. CDR3 sequence (DNA): TGTGCCATCACCTCTGGACAGGGGAACTATGGCTACACCTTC.

The V call is TRBV6-5, the J call TRBJ1-1, with 8 bases aligning to TRBD1. The CDR3 is made up of 14 amino acids. CDR1 and CDR2 from the germline V gene are MNHEY and SVGAGI. V was pared by 5 bases and J by 6 bases, with 8 bases of the junction left unmatched. This CDR3 reads CASSGQGRDPEAFF. The CDR3 nucleotides read TGTGCCAGCAGTGGACAGGGCCGAGATCCTGAAGCTTTCTTT.

There are a few counts of this clone. This chain uses TRBV7-6 with TRBJ1-1, with a weak D call TRBD1 (5 bases). Per germline, CDR1 SGHVS and CDR2 FNYEAQ. The V end lost 8 bases, the J end lost 6 bases, and 16 bases lay between the germline ends. CDR3 length: 13 residues. The CDR3 coding sequence is TGTGCCAGCCGTCTTTCCAGGGAATCTGAAGCTTTCTTT. As protein: CASRLSRESEAFF.

V and J are TRBV7-8 and TRBJ2-7, with 9 positions matching TRBD1. The CDR3 sequence is 14 residues long. V shed 5 bases, J shed 5 bases, and the junction held 7 bases outside the gene matches. Germline values: CDR1 SGHVS, CDR2 FQNEAQ. CDR3: CASSLGQGTHEQYF. CDR3 nucleotides: TGTGCCAGCAGCCTTGGACAGGGGACCCACGAGCAGTACTTC.

V and J are TRBV27 and TRBJ1-1; D is possibly TRBD1 (5 bases). From germline, CDR1 is MNHEY and CDR2 SMNVEV (reference sequence). The CDR3 spans 13 residues. Trimming stripped 2 bases from V and 7 bases from J, with 11 bases between. The CDR3 here is CASSLPGRGEAFF. The CDR3 coding sequence is TGTGCCAGCAGTTTACCCGGGAGGGGTGAAGCTTTCTTT.

CDR3 residues: CASRLSGVGYNEQFF. The CDR3 DNA sequence: TGTGCCAGCAGACTATCAGGGGTTGGGTACAATGAGCAGTTCTTC. This sequence joins TRBV6-5 and TRBJ2-1; D is perhaps TRBD1 (6 bases). The CDR3 has 15 residues. Trimming removed 6 bases from V and 4 bases from J, with 16 bases in between. CDR1 is MNHEY, CDR2 SVGAGI, per germline.

J is TRBJ1-1 and V is TRBV6-6, with TRBD1 matching 7 bases. From germline, CDR1 is MNHNY and CDR2 SVGAGI (reference sequence). This CDR3 is 12 amino acids long. Written as DNA, the CDR3 is TGTGCAACCGGCTGGGCAGGGGGTGAAGCTTTCTTT. Residues: CATGWAGGEAFF.

The chain uses TRBV30 and TRBJ2-5; D unclear. V dropped 5 bases and J dropped 3 bases, with 16 bases sitting between them. This CDR3 has 14 residues. The germline gives CDR1 GTSNPN, CDR2 SVGIG (reference sequence). The CDR3 sequence is CAWSFSILKETQYF. In DNA form, the CDR3 reads TGTGCCTGGTCCTTCAGCATTCTCAAAGAGACCCAGTACTTC.

The V call is TRBV2, the J call TRBJ1-3, with TRBD1 as a possible D gene (5 bases). The CDR3 consists of 16 residues. V was pared by 2 bases and J by 0 bases, with 11 bases between. The germline V gene encodes CDR1 SNHLY and CDR2 FYNNEI. This CDR3 reads CASSETGANSGNTIYF. The CDR3 DNA reads as TGTGCCAGCAGTGAAACAGGCGCGAACTCTGGAAACACCATATATTTT.

The chain combines TRBV7-2 with TRBJ2-3; D is perhaps TRBD2 (7 bases). The CDR3 length is 15 residues. Germline assignment: CDR1 SGHTA and CDR2 FQGNSA. Trimming shortened V by 8 bases and J by 0 bases, and 15 bases separated the two germline ends. In DNA form, the CDR3 reads TGTGCCAGCCTCCGACGGGGGGCAAGCACAGATACGCAGTATTTT. Its translation is CASLRRGASTDTQYF.

This clone was counted between two and nine times. The CDR3 bases are TGTGCCAGCAGCTTCCGTCGTAATGAAAAACTGTTTTTT. This gives the protein CASSFRRNEKLFF. The rearrangement joins TRBV5-6 to TRBJ1-4; D not resolved. The CDR3 runs 13 residues. Looked up from germline, CDR1 is SGHDT and CDR2 is YYEEEE. Trimming left V 2 bases short and J 4 bases short, with 6 bases between.

The chain's CDR3 is CASSYSTGGAGYEQYF. In DNA form, the CDR3 reads TGTGCCAGCAGTTACTCGACTGGGGGCGCAGGGTACGAGCAGTACTTC. The chain joins TRBV6-5 to TRBJ2-7; possibly TRBD1 for D (6 bases). The CDR3 totals 16 residues. Germline V gene lookup returns CDR1 MNHEY and CDR2 SVGAGI. V shed 0 bases and J shed 4 bases, with 16 bases lying between them.

The gene calls are TRBV9 and TRBJ2-1; TRBD2 agrees at 11 bases. The CDR3 totals 18 residues. Germline loops: CDR1 SGDLS, CDR2 YYNGEE. J gave up 9 bases and V 0 bases, and 14 bases lay outside the gene matches. The chain's CDR3 is CASSVAGSVAGGLLEQFF. DNA for the CDR3: TGTGCCAGCAGCGTAGCAGGCTCGGTAGCGGGGGGGCTCCTTGAGCAGTTCTTC. Full variable domain (missing parts from reference TRBV9 and TRBJ2-1): DSGVTQTPKHLITATGQRVTLRCSPRSGDLSVYWYQQSLDQGLQFLIQYYNGEERAKGNILERFSAQQFPDLHSELNLSSLELGDSALYFCASSVAGSVAGGLLEQFFGPGTRLTVL.

The rearrangement links TRBV6-4 to TRBJ2-1; TRBD1 or TRBD2 may be the D gene (5 bases each). Germline loops: CDR1 MRHNA, CDR2 SNTAGT. Between the trimmed V and J ends, which lost 5 bases and 6 bases, there was a span of 14 bases. The CDR3 sequence is 14 residues long. The chain's CDR3 is CASSIGASTNEQFF. The DNA for the CDR3 is TGTGCCAGCAGTATCGGGGCATCGACCAATGAGCAGTTCTTC.

This sequence joins TRBV29-1 and TRBJ2-2, with 11 bases identical to TRBD1. Germline values: CDR1 SQVTM, CDR2 ANQGSEA. The CDR3 consists of 14 residues. V was clipped by 7 bases and J by 6 bases; unmatched bases: 7. CDR3 DNA sequence: TGCAGCGCCGTCCCGGGACAGGGGGCCGGGGAGCTGTTTTTT. Residues: CSAVPGQGAGELFF.

The gene calls are TRBV9 and TRBJ1-2; the D gene is possibly TRBD1 (5 bases). Trimming removed 2 bases at V and 2 bases at J, with 13 bases between. The CDR3 consists of 15 residues. From germline, CDR1 is SGDLS and CDR2 YYNGEE. CDR3 loop: CASSVRDDMNYGYTF. CDR3 nucleotides: TGTGCCAGCAGCGTCCGGGACGATATGAACTATGGCTACACCTTC.

The chain joins TRBV7-2 to TRBJ1-5; no clear D. Germline V gives CDR1 SGHTA, CDR2 FQGNSA. Trimming pared 1 base from V and 7 bases from J, leaving 14 bases between. The CDR3 consists of 15 residues. Here the CDR3 reads CASSLEIGQYQPQHF. CDR3 sequence (DNA): TGTGCCAGCAGCTTAGAGATTGGGCAGTACCAGCCCCAGCATTTT.

This chain links TRBV19 with TRBJ1-5; 7 positions agree with TRBD1. The germline V gene has CDR1 LNHDA and CDR2 SQIVND (reference sequence). V shed 7 bases, J shed 2 bases, and the junction held 8 bases outside the gene matches. The CDR3 is 15 amino acids. This CDR3 reads CASNSRGMGNQPQHF. DNA for the CDR3: TGTGCCAGTAATTCCAGGGGGATGGGCAATCAGCCCCAGCATTTT.

Regarding this clone: At one end the junction does not follow the germline gene, possibly because of a read error. The chain combines TRBV30 with TRBJ1-6, with D possibly being TRBD1 (5 bases). This CDR3 spans 13 amino acids. CDR1 and CDR2 (germline): GTSNPN, SVGIG (reference sequence). The CDR3: CAWTLGTAGMPSF. CDR3 in DNA: TGTGCCTGGACCCTGGGGACCGCCGGAATGCCCAGCTTT. Together with reference TRBV30 and TRBJ1-6, the CDR3 gives the full variable domain: SQTIHQWPATLVQPVGSPLSLECTVEGTSNPNLYWYRQAAGRGLQLLFYSVGIGQISSEVPQNLSASRPQDRQFILSSKKLLLSDSGFYLCAWTLGTAGMPSFGNGTRLTVT.

In this sample, this clone turned up once. The chain has TRBV5-6 and TRBJ1-1, with a weak D call TRBD1 (5 bases). CDR1 is SGHDT and CDR2 is YYEEEE in the germline V gene. V was pared by 3 bases and J by 4 bases, with 16 bases between. This CDR3 region has 15 residues. CDR3 nucleotides: TGTGCCAGCAGCTGGGGGGTGAGGTTGGGCACTGAAGCTTTCTTT. It codes for CASSWGVRLGTEAFF. Variable domain in full (rest from reference TRBV5-6 and TRBJ1-1): DAGVTQSPTHLIKTRGQQVTLRCSPKSGHDTVSWYQQALGQGPQFIFQYYEEEERQRGNFPDRFSGHQFPNYSSELNVNALLLGDSALYLCASSWGVRLGTEAFFGQGTRLTVV.

V is TRBV11-3 and J is TRBJ2-3; 8 nucleotides line up with TRBD1. There are 16 residues in the CDR3. The germline gives CDR1 SGHNT, CDR2 YENEEA. Losses at the gene ends were 3 bases for V and 1 base for J; bases not matched to a gene: 6. The CDR3 DNA is TGTGCCAGCAGCTTCCAGGACAGGGCGGGCACAGATACGCAGTATTTT. It is translated as CASSFQDRAGTDTQYF. Full variable domain (remainder filled in from reference TRBV11-3 and TRBJ2-3): EAGVVQSPRYKIIEKKQPVAFWCNPISGHNTLYWYLQNLGQGPELLIRYENEEAVDDSQLPKDRFSAERLKGVDSTLKIQPAELGDSAVYLCASSFQDRAGTDTQYFGPGTRLTVL.

The chain links TRBV2 to TRBJ2-1; no clear D gene. The CDR3 runs to 15 residues. Trimming took 5 bases from V and 0 from J, leaving 11 bases between them. Germline V gene sequence: CDR1 SNHLY, CDR2 FYNNEI. The CDR3 region has the DNA TGTGCCAGCAGTCCGACCCCGAGCTCCTACAATGAGCAGTTCTTC. Protein product: CASSPTPSSYNEQFF.

This chain links TRBV27 with TRBJ1-2; perhaps TRBD1 as D (6 bases). The length of the CDR3 is 16 residues. Germline V gene data show CDR1 as MNHEY and CDR2 as SMNVEV (reference sequence). With 2 bases removed from V and 3 bases from J, the gap between germline ends came to 16 bases. CDR3: CASSLKAGAEHYGYTF. The CDR3 bases are TGTGCCAGCAGTTTAAAGGCAGGGGCCGAGCACTATGGCTACACCTTC.